A selection of T cell receptor beta chains follows, all from one sample in a study of Graves' ophthalmopathy and Graves' hyperthyroidism. TCRdb analysed the multiplex PCR reads with MiXCR anew, one entry per CDR3 protein. Of 200,000 to 300,000 distinct CDR3 sequences in the sample, around 45% are singletons; the top ten hold roughly 45%. Sequencing was carried out using peripheral blood. These receptors were taken from an adult man with Graves' ophthalmopathy. Both conserved end residues are part of each CDR3. D genes are given only for firm matches. Clone size, where shown, is once, few, many, or a class for clones that have expanded.

d_gene	v_gene	abundance	j_gene	CDR3nt	CDR3aa
-	TRBV19	-	TRBJ2-5	TGTGCCAGTAGTCGGACGGAGGAGACCCAGTACTTC	CASSRTEETQYF
TRBD2	TRBV7-2	-	TRBJ2-5	TGTGCCAGTATGACGAGCGGGAGAAGGGAGACCCAGTACTTC	CASMTSGRRETQYF
-	TRBV5-6	-	TRBJ2-5	TGTGCCAGCAGCCGACCTTTCGAGACCCAGTACTTC	CASSRPFETQYF
TRBD1	TRBV24-1	-	TRBJ2-7	TGTGCCAGCAGAACTAGGACAGGGGACTACGAGCAGTACTTC	CASRTRTGDYEQYF
-	TRBV28	few	TRBJ1-5	TGTGCCAGCAGTTACCCGGGAGGGCCCCAGCATTTT	CASSYPGGPQHF
-	TRBV19	many	TRBJ2-6	TGTGCCAGTAGCTCAGGACACTTCCGCTCTGGGGCCAACGTCCTGACTTTC	CASSSGHFRSGANVLTF
-	TRBV7-3	few	TRBJ2-7	TGTGCCAGCAGCTTAGGCGGCCAGGGCGAGCAGTACTTC	CASSLGGQGEQYF
TRBD1	TRBV20-1	few	TRBJ1-1	TGCAGTGCCCGGAGGGGGCGTTACACTGAAGCTTTCTTT	CSARRGRYTEAFF
TRBD1	TRBV24-1	few	TRBJ2-2	TGTGCCACCAGTGATCACAGGGGAAACACCGGGGAGCTGTTTTTT	CATSDHRGNTGELFF
-	TRBV12-3/TRBV12-4	-	TRBJ1-3	TGTGCCAGCAGGATCACAGGAACGACTGGAAACACCATATATTTT	CASRITGTTGNTIYF
-	TRBV7-9	-	TRBJ2-5	TGTGCTAGCAGCTTAGCGGACAGAGGGCAAGAGACCCAGTACTTC	CASSLADRGQETQYF
-	TRBV12-3/TRBV12-4	-	TRBJ1-3	TGTGCCAGCAGTCCTTCGAAAAGGGGACTTTACTCTGGAAACACCATATATTTT	CASSPSKRGLYSGNTIYF
-	TRBV7-9	many	TRBJ2-5	TGTGCCAGCGGTAATTGGGGACAAGAGACCCAGTACTTC	CASGNWGQETQYF
-	TRBV19	once	TRBJ1-5	TGTGCCAGCAGTTACTCGCTCGGTCAGCCCCAGCATTTT	CASSYSLGQPQHF
-	TRBV29-1	-	TRBJ1-2	TGCAGCGTTTGGGGGGTTAGGGATGGCTACACCTTC	CSVWGVRDGYTF
-	TRBV19	few	TRBJ2-7	TGTGCCAGCAGCTTCCAAACGGGCTATCAGTCATACGAGCAGTACTTC	CASSFQTGYQSYEQYF
TRBD2	TRBV20-1	few	TRBJ2-5	TGCAGTGCTGTGACGGTAGCGGGGGTGCTGGAGACCCAGTACTTC	CSAVTVAGVLETQYF
TRBD2	TRBV7-7	-	TRBJ2-1	TGTGCTAGCAGCTTAGGTCTAGCGGAGAAGCAGTTCTTC	CASSLGLAEKQFF
TRBD1	TRBV2	few	TRBJ1-4	TGTGCCAGCAGTCTTAGACAGGGATGGGTTGAAAAACTGTTTTTT	CASSLRQGWVEKLFF
TRBD1	TRBV7-9	-	TRBJ1-1	TGTGCCAGCAGCCAGGGGGTAGGCACTGAAGCTTTCTTT	CASSQGVGTEAFF
TRBD1	TRBV29-1	-	TRBJ2-3	TGCAGCGTCGTCCGGGACAGGGGCACAGATACGCAGTATTTT	CSVVRDRGTDTQYF
-	TRBV6-1	-	TRBJ1-3	TGTGCCAGCAAAGAAGCTGGAAACACCATGTATTTT	CASKEAGNTMYF
-	TRBV11-2	-	TRBJ1-4	TGTGCCAGCAGCTTAGGGAAGGTAGCGGGACGGAAGAATGAAAAACTGTTTTTT	CASSLGKVAGRKNEKLFF
TRBD1	TRBV4-1	-	TRBJ1-2	TGCGCCAGCAGCCGAGGGACAGGGGGCCGAGAAAACTATGGCTACACCTTC	CASSRGTGGRENYGYTF
-	TRBV10-3	-	TRBJ1-2	TGTGCCATCAGTGAAGACGGGGTTAGGCTCTATGGCTACACCTTC	CAISEDGVRLYGYTF
-	TRBV20-1	-	TRBJ2-5	TGCAGTGCTAGGGAGGATAGTGAGACCCAGTACTTC	CSAREDSETQYF
-	TRBV5-1	-	TRBJ1-1	TGCGCCAGCAGCTTGGTCTTCCTCAACACTGAAGCTTTCTTT	CASSLVFLNTEAFF
-	TRBV7-2	-	TRBJ2-7	TGTGCCAGCAGCTTTGGGCTAAGCGGTAAACGCGAGCAGTACTTC	CASSFGLSGKREQYF
-	TRBV30	-	TRBJ1-1	TGTGCCTGGAGTGTACGCGCCGGTGAAGCTTTCTTT	CAWSVRAGEAFF
-	TRBV28	once	TRBJ1-5	TGTGCCAGCAGTGACGCGGACCTCCCCGGGGGACCCCAGCATTTT	CASSDADLPGGPQHF
-	TRBV12-3/TRBV12-4	few	TRBJ2-7	TGTGCCAGCAGTTCCCTCGGACAGATCTACGAGCAGTACTTC	CASSSLGQIYEQYF
TRBD1	TRBV7-9	few	TRBJ1-1	TGTGCCAGCAGCTTACAGGGGGGTGGCACTGAAGCTTTCTTT	CASSLQGGGTEAFF
-	TRBV19	few	TRBJ2-7	TGTGCCAGTAGTGCCCTGGGGGGACCCTCCTACGAGCAGTACTTC	CASSALGGPSYEQYF
-	TRBV20-1	-	TRBJ1-2	TGCAGTGCTAAGGACAGACCCTATGGCTACACCTTC	CSAKDRPYGYTF
-	TRBV10-3	-	TRBJ2-2	TGTGCCAGCTCCCGAGGGGGCACCGGGGAGCTGTTTTTT	CASSRGGTGELFF
TRBD2	TRBV5-1	-	TRBJ2-2	TGCGCCAGCAGCTTTCTAGCGGGGGGCTCGAACACCGGGGAGCTGTTTTTT	CASSFLAGGSNTGELFF